This section outlines one T cell receptor (beta chain) sequence together with its context. Which antigen it targets is not known. Base qualities are not at hand, and no much larger clone is one base apart. From cysteine to phenylalanine, the CDR3 is 19 amino acids long. Just the 57-base CDR3 DNA is kept, in frame starting at base 1. To prepare the library, the immunoSEQ multiplex PCR assay was applied. TCRdb re-hosts the immuneACCESS table, in-frame sequences only. Its copies lack some clones; in the studies checked, an unresolved V gene accounts for under half of them, and the cause for the rest is not known. The sample data list around 100,000 clones, and about 95% of these were observed just once. The ten largest clones add up to roughly 0.35% of the sample. This record belongs to a study of technical replicates of blood from a few donors (dated by TCRdb to 2015 to 2018).

The chain couples TRBV21-1 to TRBJ2-7; the DNA was not used to check the table's D call, TRBD2. TRBV21-1 is designated a pseudogene. The TCR originated in a human donor in good health. Sequenced: T cells isolated from PBMCs. Here the CDR3 is given as CASSKGFLAGSSTYYEQYF. The nucleotides are TGTGCCAGCAGCAAAGGTTTTCTAGCGGGCTCTAGCACATATTACGAGCAGTACTTC.